Only one count was recorded for the clone carrying this TCR beta chain. Germline CDR1 is SGHNT and CDR2 is YYREEE (reference sequence). This CDR3 has 15 amino acids. The V end lost 3 bases, the J end lost 3 bases, and 15 bases lay between the germline ends. This sample was taken from a study of blood T cell repertoires in COVID-19. Original handling: Nucleated cell number was recorded as an estimate derived from reference gene primer amplification. Clones were sequenced by immunoSEQ multiplex PCR, and TCRdb holds only the in-frame ones, with some missing. D and trimming come from the DNA, and the V and J calls and clone size come from that table. Of approximately 250,000 clones listed, approximately 88% are singletons. Assignments of participants to cohorts depended upon their own reported clinical history. Participants in the exposed group had met a COVID-19 case in the 2 weeks before joining the study.

The chain carries TRBV5-4 and TRBJ1-2; D gene uncertain. Input material: PBMCs or T cells enriched from blood (not recorded which). The clonotype was recovered from a woman aged 40 to 49 who had been exposed to COVID-19. The CDR3 DNA follows: TGTGCCAGCAGCTCAAAGACGTTCGGGGACTATGGCTACACCTTC. It translates to CASSSKTFGDYGYTF.